This T cell receptor beta chain derives from a study of T cell responses to AZD1222 COVID-19 vaccine. Study results and caveats: No repertoire was sampled before or during the peak T cell response, only after it. Spike-specific TCRs gained breadth and depth after people received two AZD1222 doses. Across spike, vaccine-associated CD4 TCRs were found, dominant at 160-218 and 743-854. The sample set comprised mostly white British donors with more females, and clonal diversity was possibly underestimated.

Comments on this clone: The antigen is unknown.

V gave up 4 bases and J gave up 1 base; unmatched junction bases: 6. Germline V gene sequence: CDR1 LGHNA, CDR2 YSLEER. The CDR3 has 15 residues. Generated by immunoSEQ multiplex PCR, the TCRdb table keeps only in-frame clones and is missing some. Here the sample spans about 110,000 clones, 80% to 85% being singletons. The gene calls are TRBV4-3 and TRBJ1-2; 7 bases map to TRBD1. This TCR was sampled from an adult in good health. The specimen comprised peripheral blood, sampled on day 0 of AZD1222 vaccination. CDR3 coding DNA: TGCGCCAGCAGCCGCGAACAGGGGTTTAACTATGGCTACACCTTC. Its translation: CASSREQGFNYGYTF.